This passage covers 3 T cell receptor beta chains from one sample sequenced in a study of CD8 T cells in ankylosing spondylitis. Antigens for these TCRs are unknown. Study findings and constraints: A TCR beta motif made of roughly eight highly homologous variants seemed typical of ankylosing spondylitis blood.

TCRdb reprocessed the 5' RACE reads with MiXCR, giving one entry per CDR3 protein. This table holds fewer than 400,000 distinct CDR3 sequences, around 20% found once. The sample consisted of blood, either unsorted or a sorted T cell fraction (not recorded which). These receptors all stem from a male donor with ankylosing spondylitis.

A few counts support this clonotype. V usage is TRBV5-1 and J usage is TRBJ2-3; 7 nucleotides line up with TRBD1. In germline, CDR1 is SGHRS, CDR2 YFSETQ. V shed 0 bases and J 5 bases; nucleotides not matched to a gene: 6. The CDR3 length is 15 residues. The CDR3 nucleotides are TGCGCCAGCAGCTTGGCCGCCGGGACAGAAGATACGCAGTATTTT. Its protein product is CASSLAAGTEDTQYF. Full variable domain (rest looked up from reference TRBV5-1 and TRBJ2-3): KAGVTQTPRYLIKTRGQQVTLSCSPISGHRSVSWYQQTPGQGLQFLFEYFSETQRNKGNFPGRFSGRQFSNSRSEMNVSTLELGDSALYLCASSLAAGTEDTQYFGPGTRLTVL.

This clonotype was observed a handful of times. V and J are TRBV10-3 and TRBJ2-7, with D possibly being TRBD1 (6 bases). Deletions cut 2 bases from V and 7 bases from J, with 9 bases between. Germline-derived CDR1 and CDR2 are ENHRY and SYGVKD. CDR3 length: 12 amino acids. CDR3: CAISEQGLEQYF. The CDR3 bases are TGTGCCATCAGTGAGCAGGGGTTGGAGCAGTACTTC.

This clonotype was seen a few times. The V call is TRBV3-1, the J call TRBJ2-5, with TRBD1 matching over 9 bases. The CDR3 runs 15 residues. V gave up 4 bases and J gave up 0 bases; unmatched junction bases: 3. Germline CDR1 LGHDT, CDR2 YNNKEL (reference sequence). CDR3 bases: TGTGCCAGCAGCCGAGGACAGGGGTACCAAGAGACCCAGTACTTC. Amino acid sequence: CASSRGQGYQETQYF.